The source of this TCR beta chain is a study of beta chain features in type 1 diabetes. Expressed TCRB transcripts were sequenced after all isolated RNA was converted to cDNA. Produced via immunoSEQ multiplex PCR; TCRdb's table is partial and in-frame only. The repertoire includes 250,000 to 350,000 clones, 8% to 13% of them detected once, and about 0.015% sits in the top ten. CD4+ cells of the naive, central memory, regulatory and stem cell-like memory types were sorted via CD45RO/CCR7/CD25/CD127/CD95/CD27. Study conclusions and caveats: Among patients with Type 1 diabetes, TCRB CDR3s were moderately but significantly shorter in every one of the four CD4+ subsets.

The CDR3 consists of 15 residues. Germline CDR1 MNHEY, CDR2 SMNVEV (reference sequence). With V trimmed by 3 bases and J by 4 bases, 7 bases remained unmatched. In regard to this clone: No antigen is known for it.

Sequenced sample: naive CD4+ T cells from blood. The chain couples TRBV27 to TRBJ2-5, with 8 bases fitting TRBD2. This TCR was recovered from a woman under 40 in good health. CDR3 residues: CASSFVMAGGETQYF. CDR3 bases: TGTGCCAGCAGTTTTGTTATGGCGGGAGGAGAGACCCAGTACTTC.